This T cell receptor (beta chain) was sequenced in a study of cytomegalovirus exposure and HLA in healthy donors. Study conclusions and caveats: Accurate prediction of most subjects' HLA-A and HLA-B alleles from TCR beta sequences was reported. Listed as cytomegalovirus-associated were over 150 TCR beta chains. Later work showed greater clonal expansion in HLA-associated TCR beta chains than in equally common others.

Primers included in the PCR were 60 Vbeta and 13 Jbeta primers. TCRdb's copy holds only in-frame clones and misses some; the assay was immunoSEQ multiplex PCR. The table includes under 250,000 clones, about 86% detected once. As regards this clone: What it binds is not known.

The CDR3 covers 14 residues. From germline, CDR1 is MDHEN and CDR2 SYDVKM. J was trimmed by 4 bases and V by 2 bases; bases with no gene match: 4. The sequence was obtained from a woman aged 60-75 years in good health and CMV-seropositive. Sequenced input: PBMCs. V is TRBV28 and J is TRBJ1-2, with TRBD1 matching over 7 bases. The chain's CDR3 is CASSLEGTVYGYTF. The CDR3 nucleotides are TGTGCCAGCAGTTTAGAAGGGACAGTCTATGGCTACACCTTC.